The 28 T cell receptor beta chains presented below share a single source sample, sequenced in a study of T cell responses to AZD1222 COVID-19 vaccine. Sequencing was performed with immunoSEQ multiplex PCR; in TCRdb, only in-frame clones are kept and a portion is missing. The table shows around 58,000 clones, with 84% occurring only once. The specimen was peripheral blood, collected on day 0 of AZD1222 vaccination. The receptor source for this set is an adult in good health.

This clone has only one observation. This chain connects TRBV5-8 to TRBJ1-2, with D possibly matching TRBD1 (6 bases). The CDR3 extends over 12 amino acids. Germline CDR1 reads SGHTS; CDR2 reads YDEGEE. V lost 3 bases, J lost 5 bases, and 8 bases lay in between. CDR3 DNA sequence: TGTGCCAGCAGCTCACAGGGATATGGCTACACCTTC. This codes for CASSSQGYGYTF.

This sequence joins TRBV27 and TRBJ1-1, with TRBD1 as a possible D gene (5 bases). Germline CDR1 and CDR2: MNHEY and SMNVEV (reference sequence). The CDR3 runs 14 residues. The V end lost 6 bases, the J end lost 1 base, and 12 bases lay between the germline ends. The CDR3 reads CASRPVGGNTEAFF. The CDR3 region has the DNA TGTGCCAGCAGACCTGTGGGGGGGAACACTGAAGCTTTCTTT.

The rearrangement joins TRBV3-1 (or the pseudogene TRBV3-2) to TRBJ1-4, with unresolved D. The CDR3 loop spans 13 amino acids. Trimming pared 8 bases from V and 4 bases from J, leaving 11 bases between. The germline V gene encodes CDR1 LGHDT and CDR2 YNNKEL (reference sequence). For the CDR3, the DNA is TGTGCCAGCGGTAGACTGAATAATGAAAAACTGTTTTTT. Protein: CASGRLNNEKLFF.

This clone turned up a few times. This chain links TRBV5-6 with TRBJ1-1; 8 bases fit TRBD1. V was clipped by 2 bases and J by 0 bases; unmatched bases: 6. Germline-derived CDR1 and CDR2 are SGHDT and YYEEEE. The CDR3 is 16 amino acids. The CDR3 bases are TGTGCCAGCAGCTTTTTGGGACAGGCGATGAACACTGAAGCTTTCTTT. Translated, it gives CASSFLGQAMNTEAFF.

CDR3 bases: TGTGCCAGCTCACCCGGGCAGACCTACACTGAAGCTTTCTTT. Encoded protein: CASSPGQTYTEAFF. The V call is TRBV18, the J call TRBJ1-1; D call uncertain. The germline gives CDR1 KGHSH, CDR2 LQKENI. This CDR3 has 14 residues. V was shortened by 3 bases and J by 3 bases, with 11 bases between the two germline ends.

This clone occurred once. The genes are TRBV30 and TRBJ1-1; possible D gene TRBD1, 5 bases. With 4 bases removed from V and 8 bases from J, the gap between germline ends came to 8 bases. The CDR3 has 10 amino acids. Germline CDR1 is GTSNPN and CDR2 is SVGIG (reference sequence). The CDR3 here is CAWKQAEAFF. CDR3 DNA: TGTGCCTGGAAACAGGCGGAAGCTTTCTTT.

This chain links TRBV28 with TRBJ2-7; 8 bases are shared with TRBD1. With V trimmed by 3 bases and J by 5 bases, 3 bases remained unmatched. The CDR3 is made up of 13 amino acids. Germline lookup yields CDR1 MDHEN and CDR2 SYDVKM. The CDR3 DNA reads as TGTGCCAGCAGTTTGGACAGGGCGAACGAGCAGTACTTC. Translating gives CASSLDRANEQYF.

Written as DNA, the CDR3 is TGTGCCAGCAGCTTAGCACGGGACAGTGAAGCTTTCTTT. Amino acids: CASSLARDSEAFF. The rearrangement links TRBV7-8 to TRBJ1-1; 7 nucleotides line up with TRBD1. The CDR3 consists of 13 residues. With 0 bases clipped from V and 7 bases from J, the junction kept 2 bases outside the gene matches. Germline V gene sequence: CDR1 SGHVS, CDR2 FQNEAQ.

The chain is built from TRBV6-2 or TRBV6-3 and TRBJ2-7, with D maybe TRBD2 (5 bases). Per germline, CDR1 MNHEY and CDR2 SVGEGT. The V end was cut by 2 bases, the J end by 4 bases, with 15 bases between. The CDR3 loop spans 15 amino acids. CDR3 bases: TGTGCCAGCAGTTACGGGCGAGGGAAGGGTTACGAGCAGTACTTC. This translates into CASSYGRGKGYEQYF.

V usage is TRBV6-5 and J usage is TRBJ2-1, with D perhaps being TRBD1 or TRBD2 (5 bases each). The CDR3 has 15 residues. Germline loops: CDR1 MNHEY, CDR2 SVGAGI. V was trimmed by 6 bases and J by 1 base, leaving 13 bases between them. The CDR3 sequence is CASSHRGLSYNEQFF. DNA for the CDR3: TGTGCCAGCAGCCACCGGGGCCTATCCTACAATGAGCAGTTCTTC.

The rearrangement links TRBV28 to TRBJ2-7; 9 nucleotides align to TRBD2. Trimming at V came to 7 bases and at J to 7 bases, leaving 8 bases not matched to a gene. This CDR3 spans 13 amino acids. Germline V gene lookup returns CDR1 MDHEN and CDR2 SYDVKM. The CDR3 loop is CASKREASREQYF. CDR3 coding DNA: TGTGCCAGCAAGCGGGAGGCATCGCGGGAGCAGTACTTC.

V is TRBV7-2 and J is TRBJ1-1, with D hard to call. Germline-derived CDR1 and CDR2 are SGHTA and FQGNSA. Trimming shortened V by 3 bases and J by 6 bases, and 8 bases separated the two germline ends. The length of the CDR3 is 12 residues. CDR3 in amino acids: CASSFGPPEAFF. For the CDR3, the DNA is TGTGCCAGCAGCTTTGGACCTCCTGAAGCTTTCTTT.

A few counts support this clone. The chain recombines TRBV5-1 with TRBJ1-3, with 7 bases fitting TRBD1. The germline V gene has CDR1 SGHRS and CDR2 YFSETQ. J gave up 2 bases and V 4 bases, and 9 bases lay outside the gene matches. The CDR3 has 16 residues. CDR3 sequence reads: CASSRGDRAAGNTIYF. CDR3 nucleotide sequence: TGCGCCAGCAGCCGGGGAGACAGGGCCGCTGGAAACACCATATATTTT. The full variable domain, with the rest looked up from reference TRBV5-1 and TRBJ1-3, is KAGVTQTPRYLIKTRGQQVTLSCSPISGHRSVSWYQQTPGQGLQFLFEYFSETQRNKGNFPGRFSGRQFSNSRSEMNVSTLELGDSALYLCASSRGDRAAGNTIYFGEGSWLTVV.

In DNA, the CDR3 is TGTGCCAGCGGACAGGGGCGGACACCCCTCCACTTT. It encodes CASGQGRTPLHF. The chain is built from TRBV25-1 and TRBJ1-6; the match to TRBD1 covers 9 bases. CDR1 MGHDK and CDR2 SYGVNS come from the germline V gene. Unmatched junction bases numbered 4, after V lost 8 bases and J lost 11 bases. The CDR3 loop spans 12 amino acids.

The rearrangement links TRBV4-2 to TRBJ1-5, with TRBD1 matching 8 bases. J gave up 7 bases and V 1 base, and 9 bases lay outside the gene matches. The CDR3 has 16 residues. Per the germline V gene, CDR1 is LGHNA and CDR2 is YNFKEQ. CDR3 loop: CASSQAAGGTGQPQHF. The CDR3 DNA follows: TGTGCCAGCAGCCAAGCGGCAGGGGGCACAGGGCAGCCCCAGCATTTT.

About this clone: Likely a read error: the CDR3 ends without its conserved phenylalanine or tryptophan. Because the CDR3's place on the DNA is in doubt, the DNA is left out and the CDR3 is given as listed by TCRdb. This chain uses TRBV5-5 with TRBJ2-7; the DNA was not used to check the table's D call, TRBD2. The CDR3 length equals 13 residues, ends included. Germline CDR1 reads SGHKS; CDR2 reads YYEKEE (reference sequence). This CDR3 is CASSLWREASPEI.

In this sample, this clone turned up a few times. The chain employs TRBV19 and TRBJ1-5; 7 nucleotides align to TRBD1. Germline V CDR1 and CDR2: LNHDA, SQIVND (reference sequence). With 7 bases clipped from V and 4 bases from J, the junction kept 4 bases outside the gene matches. The CDR3 loop spans 13 amino acids. This CDR3 reads CASNRQGNQPQHF. CDR3 nucleotides: TGTGCCAGTAATAGACAGGGAAATCAGCCCCAGCATTTT.

The gene calls are TRBV18 and TRBJ2-4; 9 positions agree with TRBD1. The CDR3 extends over 16 amino acids. The V gene's germline CDR1 is KGHSH and CDR2 LQKENI. V was clipped by 2 bases and J by 0 bases; unmatched bases: 2. The CDR3 spells CASSPGQGKAKNIQYF. In nucleotides, the CDR3 is TGTGCCAGCTCACCAGGACAGGGGAAAGCCAAAAACATTCAGTACTTC.

The chain links TRBV3-1 (or the pseudogene TRBV3-2) to TRBJ2-1; the match to TRBD2 covers 8 bases. CDR1 is LGHDT and CDR2 is YNNKEL in the germline V gene (reference sequence). After removal of 7 bases from V and 7 bases from J, the junction contained 6 bases not matched to a gene. The CDR3 sequence is 13 residues long. The CDR3 coding sequence is TGTGCCAGCACCCCTAGCGGGCCGAATGAGCAGTTCTTC. It translates to CASTPSGPNEQFF.

The chain carries TRBV16 and TRBJ1-3; D may be TRBD1 (5 bases). The CDR3 covers 17 residues. V lost 0 bases to trimming and J lost 0 bases, with 12 bases between them. The germline V gene has CDR1 KGHSY and CDR2 FQNENV. The CDR3 nucleotides are TGTGCCAGCAGCCAATCCCAGAAGGGGATCTCTGGAAACACCATATATTTT. Residues: CASSQSQKGISGNTIYF.

The chain couples TRBV2 to TRBJ2-5; D is ambiguous. The CDR3 is made up of 15 amino acids. Looked up from germline, CDR1 is SNHLY and CDR2 is FYNNEI. The V and J ends lost 6 bases and 4 bases respectively, with 18 bases between them. This chain's CDR3 is CASSRTAPWGETQYF. CDR3 nucleotide sequence: TGTGCCAGCAGCAGGACGGCTCCCTGGGGAGAGACCCAGTACTTC.

The rearrangement uses TRBV6-6 and TRBJ1-5, with D unresolved. Germline lookup yields CDR1 MNHNY and CDR2 SVGAGI (reference sequence). This CDR3 comprises 14 residues. V lost 6 bases and J lost 1, with 10 bases in between. CDR3: CASSREGSNQPQHF. CDR3 in DNA: TGTGCCAGCAGCCGGGAGGGAAGCAATCAGCCCCAGCATTTT.

The CDR3 loop is CASSDSWQGLNTEAFF. CDR3 nucleotides: TGCGCCAGCAGTGATTCATGGCAGGGCTTAAACACTGAAGCTTTCTTT. This chain links TRBV10-2 with TRBJ1-1, with a tentative D call TRBD1 (5 bases). With 3 bases removed from V and 2 bases from J, the gap between germline ends came to 16 bases. This CDR3 is 16 amino acids long. Germline CDR1 and CDR2: WSHSY and SAAADI.

This clone was picked up one time. The V and J genes are TRBV5-1 and TRBJ2-1; 10 nucleotides agree with TRBD2. Germline V gives CDR1 SGHRS, CDR2 YFSETQ. The V gene end was trimmed by 2 bases and the J gene end by 7 bases; junction bases not matched to a gene: 9. The CDR3 spans 16 residues. CDR3 protein: CASSFGPLAGDNEQFF. CDR3 nucleotides: TGCGCCAGCAGCTTTGGGCCCCTAGCGGGAGATAATGAGCAGTTCTTC. The entire variable domain, with the rest obtained from reference TRBV5-1 and TRBJ2-1, is as follows: KAGVTQTPRYLIKTRGQQVTLSCSPISGHRSVSWYQQTPGQGLQFLFEYFSETQRNKGNFPGRFSGRQFSNSRSEMNVSTLELGDSALYLCASSFGPLAGDNEQFFGPGTRLTVL.

The rearrangement joins TRBV14 to TRBJ2-3; D may be TRBD1 or TRBD2 (5 bases each). Germline V gene sequence: CDR1 SGHDN, CDR2 FVKESK. Trimming pared 0 bases from V and 14 bases from J, leaving 12 bases between. CDR3 size: 12 residues. CDR3 DNA sequence: TGTGCCAGCAGCCAAGACTCTCCGGGACGGTATTTT. Protein sequence: CASSQDSPGRYF.

This clone showed up just a few times. The chain has TRBV4-1 and TRBJ1-2; 8 bases are a match to TRBD1. This CDR3 is 16 amino acids long. V gave up 1 base and J gave up 0 bases; unmatched junction bases: 4. Germline CDR1 and CDR2: MGHRA and YSYEKL. This CDR3 is CASSQVPGQANYGYTF. As DNA, the CDR3 is TGCGCCAGCAGCCAAGTCCCGGGACAGGCTAACTATGGCTACACCTTC.

V usage is TRBV7-9 and J usage is TRBJ2-1; D not resolved. CDR3 length equals 12 residues. From germline, CDR1 is SEHNR and CDR2 FQNEAQ (reference sequence). V shed 2 bases and J shed 8 bases, with 7 bases lying between them. The DNA for the CDR3 is TGTGCCAGCAGCTTATTCTCGCATGAGCAGTTCTTC. This codes for CASSLFSHEQFF.

This chain links TRBV6-1 with TRBJ1-2; D is undetermined. The germline gives CDR1 MNHNS, CDR2 SASEGT. Trimming removed 1 base from V and 4 bases from J, with 10 bases in between. This CDR3 comprises 14 residues. The CDR3 sequence: CASSEDNRGYGYTF. DNA for the CDR3: TGTGCCAGCAGTGAAGATAACCGAGGCTATGGCTACACCTTC.